The present T cell receptor beta chain was sequenced within a study of neurological immune-mediated disorders. TCRdb reanalysed the 5' RACE reads using MiXCR and keeps one entry per CDR3 protein. This table holds 53,000 or so distinct CDR3 sequences, about 12% found once. Whole-study findings and limits: Private repertoires in all groups were suggested by the finding that expanded clones across subjects shared no CDR3 amino acid sequences.

Trimming removed 6 bases from V and 5 bases from J; junction bases left unmatched: 6. Germline V gives CDR1 LNHDA, CDR2 SQIVND (reference sequence). There are 14 residues in the CDR3. This clonotype has more than one count but fewer than ten. The antigen is undetermined. This chain joins TRBV19 and TRBJ2-2; 7 nucleotides agree with TRBD1. The origin of this receptor is a woman in her sixties or seventies with HTLV-1-associated myelopathy (HAM/TSP). Sequenced input: PBMCs. The CDR3 region has the DNA TGTGCCAGTAGACCACAGGGGCGGACCGGGGAGCTGTTTTTT. Encoded protein: CASRPQGRTGELFF.